This T cell receptor beta chain stems from a study of blood T cell repertoires in COVID-19. Study-level information: The origin of the acute and convalescent COVID-19 samples was the United States, Italy and Spain. The analysed material was cDNA or gDNA that came from T cells, B-cell-depleted T cells, or PBMCs.

Authors' methods: From reference gene primer amplification, estimates of nucleated cell counts were derived. Measured with immunoSEQ multiplex PCR; TCRdb has only the in-frame clones, and not every one. V and J calls and clone size are given by that table; D and trimming were obtained from the DNA. Among about 60,000 clones listed, about 80% were seen once. The sequenced sample consisted of peripheral blood. The origin of this receptor is a man in his 60s with acute or convalescent COVID-19.

CDR3: CASSLEGRDQPQHF. The CDR3 DNA is TGTGCCAGCAGCTTAGAAGGGAGAGATCAGCCCCAGCATTTT. V and J are TRBV11-2 and TRBJ1-5; D unclear. The CDR3 is 14 residues long. CDR1 SGHAT and CDR2 FQNNGV come from the germline V gene. V dropped 0 bases and J dropped 5 bases, with 8 bases sitting between them.